This T cell receptor (beta chain) was obtained from a study of low-dose radiotherapy and immunotherapy resistance in tumors. Looking at the study overall: Treatment of Cohort 2 consisted of 1 Gy per fraction every two weeks, amounting to 13 Gy over 26 weeks. Intravenous nivolumab 240 mg every two weeks plus ipilimumab 1 mg/kg every six weeks was given to patients.

Primers targeting TRAV and TRBV primed first-strand cDNA, covering alpha and beta chains. The authors ran about 18 PCR cycles to amplify TCRs with a constant-region primer and V-primer adapter. TCRdb independently ran MiXCR on the reads; one entry per CDR3 protein. This sample yields around 80,000 distinct CDR3 sequences, of which 15% to 20% are seen a single time; roughly 1.4% belongs to the top ten. Documented time point: after trial treatment. Noted treatment: LDRT plus nivolumab, ipilimumab, low-dose cyclophosphamide and aspirin (RACIN trial). Low-dose radiotherapy, low-dose cyclophosphamide, aspirin, ipilimumab and nivolumab were all given to the donors. The sample holds many counts of this clonotype. Trimming took 6 bases from V and 5 from J; bases not matched to a gene: 14. Germline CDR1 is MDHEN and CDR2 is SYDVKM. This CDR3 is built from 16 residues.

This sequence originates from a male donor with prostate cancer. The sequenced sample was PBMCs, obtained after low-dose radiotherapy plus immunotherapy. The chain carries TRBV28 and TRBJ2-5; 8 bases fit TRBD2. The chain's CDR3 is CASSLNHGGGRETQYF. CDR3 coding DNA: TGTGCCAGCAGCCTAAACCATGGGGGCGGGAGGGAGACCCAGTACTTC. The full variable domain, rest sourced from reference TRBV28 and TRBJ2-5, is DVKVTQSSRYLVKRTGEKVFLECVQDMDHENMFWYRQDPGLGLRLIYFSYDVKMKEKGDIPEGYSVSREKKERFSLILESASTNQTSMYLCASSLNHGGGRETQYFGPGTRLLVL.